The 18 T cell receptor beta chains given below trace back to one sample, sequenced in a study of early stage breast cancer tumors. Profiling relied on immunoSEQ multiplex PCR, and the TCRdb table lists in-frame clones only, not all of them. The repertoire holds roughly 30,000 clones, with roughly 80% as singletons. Source material: blood. The receptor source for this set is a person aged 35 to 50 with breast cancer.

The rearrangement uses TRBV19 and TRBJ2-7; D remains ambiguous. CDR3 size: 13 residues. The V gene's germline CDR1 is LNHDA and CDR2 SQIVND (reference sequence). V gave up 3 bases and J gave up 1 base, with 7 bases separating them. For the CDR3, the DNA is TGTGCCAGTAGTATGAGTAGGTCCTACGAGCAGTACTTC. This codes for CASSMSRSYEQYF.

For the CDR3, the DNA is TGCGCCAGCAGCTTAGATAGCGGAGTTTCGGAGCTGTTTTTT. It codes for CASSLDSGVSELFF. This chain connects TRBV5-1 to TRBJ2-2; D may be TRBD2 (6 bases). Trimming removed 2 bases from V and 10 bases from J, with 15 bases in between. This CDR3 comprises 14 residues. From germline, CDR1 is SGHRS and CDR2 YFSETQ.

Here the CDR3 reads CASSPRGWGRVTEAFF. DNA for the CDR3: TGTGCCAGCAGTCCGCGGGGGTGGGGAAGAGTTACTGAAGCTTTCTTT. The chain employs TRBV27 and TRBJ1-1; weak D call: TRBD1 (5 bases). Looked up from germline, CDR1 is MNHEY and CDR2 is SMNVEV (reference sequence). The CDR3 spans 16 residues. Trimming removed 5 bases at V and 5 bases at J, with 21 bases between.

This chain connects TRBV30 to TRBJ1-1; no reliable D call. Trimming pared 2 bases from V and 5 bases from J, leaving 9 bases between. Germline V gives CDR1 GTSNPN, CDR2 SVGIG (reference sequence). The CDR3 is 12 amino acids. The CDR3 DNA sequence: TGTGCCTGGAGTACGGGGTATACTGAAGCTTTCTTT. This encodes CAWSTGYTEAFF.

This clone appeared a few times. This chain connects TRBV7-2 to TRBJ2-3; D is unclear. Germline V gives CDR1 SGHTA, CDR2 FQGNSA. This CDR3 spans 12 amino acids. Between the trimmed V and J ends, which lost 3 bases and 4 bases, there was a span of 5 bases. The CDR3 nucleotides read TGTGCCAGCAGCTTCTTCTCAGATACGCAGTATTTT. Protein product: CASSFFSDTQYF.

This clone was counted only a few times. The chain carries TRBV6-6 and TRBJ1-3; 7 nucleotides agree with TRBD1. The CDR3 contains 15 residues. J was trimmed by 0 bases and V by 5 bases; bases with no gene match: 4. Germline CDR1 reads MNHNY; CDR2 reads SVGAGI (reference sequence). The CDR3 reads CASSRQGLSGNTIYF. In nucleotides, the CDR3 is TGTGCCAGCAGTCGACAGGGACTCTCTGGAAACACCATATATTTT.

The chain joins TRBV6-5 to TRBJ2-7; maybe TRBD1 (6 bases). The CDR3 has 14 residues. Germline V lookup: CDR1 MNHEY, CDR2 SVGAGI. V was clipped by 8 bases and J by 2 bases, with 16 bases between them. CDR3 nucleotide sequence: TGTGCCAGCCACAGGGACACAAGCACCTACGAGCAGTACTTC. The encoded protein is CASHRDTSTYEQYF.

The chain employs TRBV4-1 and TRBJ2-2; no definite D call. V gave up 0 bases and J gave up 7 bases, with 12 bases separating them. The CDR3 has 15 residues. The germline CDR1 and CDR2 sequences are MGHRA and YSYEKL. For the CDR3, the DNA is TGCGCCAGCAGCCAAGATCTGCTAATTCGCGGGGAGCTGTTTTTT. Translated, it gives CASSQDLLIRGELFF.

The J gene is TRBJ1-5, the V gene TRBV7-2, with D uncertain. The germline V and J ends were trimmed by 1 base and 7 bases, with 8 bases remaining between them. The germline V gene encodes CDR1 SGHTA and CDR2 FQGNSA. The CDR3 runs 13 residues. The CDR3 sequence: CASSLDTDQPQHF. The CDR3 region has the DNA TGTGCCAGCAGCTTAGATACCGACCAGCCCCAGCATTTT.

J is TRBJ1-1 and V is TRBV5-4; 7 positions match TRBD1. Looked up from germline, CDR1 is SGHNT and CDR2 is YYREEE (reference sequence). The CDR3 spans 14 residues. J lost 1 base, V lost 5 bases, and 5 bases had no gene match. The CDR3 reads CASRLGTANTEAFF. The CDR3 bases are TGTGCCAGCAGACTCGGGACAGCGAACACTGAAGCTTTCTTT.

This CDR3 is CAISESGGDTQYF. Here the CDR3 DNA reads TGTGCCATCAGTGAGTCCGGGGGGGATACGCAGTATTTT. The chain couples TRBV10-3 to TRBJ2-3; TRBD2 matches at 7 bases. This CDR3 has 13 residues. The V and J ends lost 0 bases and 6 bases, in that order; junction bases with no gene match: 0. Germline-derived CDR1 and CDR2 are ENHRY and SYGVKD.

The V gene is TRBV10-1, the J gene TRBJ1-5, with D maybe TRBD1 (5 bases). V lost 3 bases and J lost 5, with 11 bases in between. This CDR3 is built from 14 residues. Germline V gene sequence: CDR1 WNHNN, CDR2 SYGVQD (reference sequence). CDR3 bases: TGCGCCAGCAGTGAAAGGACAAGCTATCAGCCCCAGCATTTT. This translates into CASSERTSYQPQHF.

There are a few counts of this clone. The chain recombines TRBV6-1 with TRBJ1-2, with a weak D call TRBD1 (6 bases). Per germline, CDR1 MNHNS and CDR2 SASEGT. With 3 bases removed from V and 8 bases from J, the gap between germline ends came to 13 bases. This CDR3 spans 13 amino acids. CDR3 in DNA: TGTGCCAGCAGTGACGCAGGGGTGGGAGGCTACACCTTC. Its translation: CASSDAGVGGYTF.

This chain links TRBV27 with TRBJ2-2, with TRBD2 matching over 13 bases. CDR1 is MNHEY, CDR2 SMNVEV, per germline (reference sequence). Germline trimming cut 6 bases from V and 8 bases from J; bases unmatched to any gene: 12. The CDR3 is 17 residues long. CDR3 nucleotides: TGTGCCAGCAGCCGAACTAGCGGGAGGGCCTTAGGAGGGGAGCTGTTTTTT. Amino acid sequence: CASSRTSGRALGGELFF.

This chain connects TRBV7-6 to TRBJ2-5; D perhaps matches TRBD2 (6 bases). Gene TRBJ2-7 matches the end of the DNA better, so the J call may be wrong. The germline V gene has CDR1 SGHVS and CDR2 FNYEAQ. The CDR3 runs to 13 residues. DNA for the CDR3: TGTGCCAGCAGCAAGGGACTGAACTACGAGCAGTACTTC. It encodes CASSKGLNYEQYF.

This clone was detected a few times. This chain joins TRBV11-2 and TRBJ2-7; D unresolved. CDR3 size: 16 residues. In germline, CDR1 is SGHAT, CDR2 FQNNGV. V lost 5 bases, J lost 5 bases, and 22 bases lay in between. The CDR3 DNA reads as TGTGCCAGCAGCCTACCACTCGGCTTTGAGAAGGACGAGCAGTACTTC. Protein product: CASSLPLGFEKDEQYF.

The CDR3: CASSLGQHNQPQHF. The DNA for the CDR3 is TGTGCCAGCAGCTTGGGGCAGCATAATCAGCCCCAGCATTTT. The chain combines TRBV5-6 with TRBJ1-5, with no clear D. CDR1 and CDR2 from the germline V gene are SGHDT and YYEEEE. V was shortened by 0 bases and J by 4 bases, with 8 bases between the two germline ends. The CDR3 extends over 14 amino acids.

The chain is built from TRBV5-5 and TRBJ2-7, with 10 bases matching TRBD1. Looked up from germline, CDR1 is SGHKS and CDR2 is YYEKEE (reference sequence). The CDR3 has 18 residues. V lost 2 bases to trimming and J lost 4 bases; unmatched junction nucleotides: 15. For the CDR3, the DNA is TGTGCCAGCAGCTTTGACAGGGGGCTTTCTTATCGTCTATACGAGCAGTACTTC. This sequence encodes CASSFDRGLSYRLYEQYF. Supplemented by reference TRBV5-5 and TRBJ2-7, the full variable domain reads DAGVTQSPTHLIKTRGQQVTLRCSPISGHKSVSWYQQVLGQGPQFIFQYYEKEERGRGNFPDRFSARQFPNYSSELNVNALLLGDSALYLCASSFDRGLSYRLYEQYFGPGTRLTVT.